This TCR beta chain was retrieved from a study of cytomegalovirus exposure and HLA in healthy donors. Germline V lookup: CDR1 SGHTA, CDR2 FQGNSA. The CDR3 contains 14 residues. Trimming removed 4 bases from V and 3 bases from J; junction bases left unmatched: 5. Notes on the study in general: About 87% or about 30% of the time was how often most TCR beta V segments were productive, according to an earlier analysis. The authors excluded some V segments, including TRBV6-2 and TRBV6-3, as indistinguishable.

Primers included in the PCR were 60 Vbeta and 13 Jbeta primers. The protocol was immunoSEQ multiplex PCR, while the TCRdb copy is restricted to in-frame clones and leaves out a portion. This table has 150,000 to 200,000 clones, around 81% appearing once. Details on this clone: The antigen is undetermined.

The chain links TRBV7-2 to TRBJ2-7; 8 positions agree with TRBD1. The origin of this receptor is a man between 18 and 29 years old in good health and CMV-seronegative. Sequenced sample: PBMCs. The CDR3 DNA reads as TGTGCCAGCAGCTACCTCAGGGGGCTCTACGAGCAGTACTTC. It translates to CASSYLRGLYEQYF.